This record concerns one T cell receptor (beta chain) sequence. Trimming pared 6 bases from V and 0 bases from J, leaving 9 bases between. The CDR3 runs to 13 residues. The V gene's germline CDR1 is ENHRY and CDR2 SYGVKD. The sample is drawn from a study of Ad26.COV2.S vaccination and SARS-CoV-2 variants. Treatment reported: roughly 20 received Ad26.COV2.S at low or high dose, single or two shots; five or six received placebo; per-sample allocation not given. Day 63 following the first vaccine or placebo injection was when the samples were taken. The data were produced by immunoSEQ multiplex PCR, yet TCRdb's version contains in-frame clones alone and is incomplete. The table includes about 390,000 clones, approximately 90% detected once.

The starting material was peripheral blood, obtained in a trial of Ad26.COV2.S vaccine versus placebo. The rearrangement links TRBV10-3 to TRBJ2-7; D is perhaps TRBD2 (6 bases). This TCR came from a person aged 18-60 years who received the Ad26.COV2.S COVID-19 vaccine or a placebo. CDR3 bases: TGTGCCATCAGGCGGGGAAGCTCCTACGAGCAGTACTTC. Encoded protein: CAIRRGSSYEQYF.